These 5 T cell receptor beta chains originate from one sample sequenced in a study of early T cells in non-severe SARS-CoV-2 infection. From the 5' RACE reads, TCRdb called clonotypes with MiXCR, one entry per CDR3 protein. Seen here are under 95,000 distinct CDR3 sequences, 14% to 15% observed once, and the top ten hold 4.5% to 7%. The sequenced sample consisted of whole blood. Receptors originate from an adult who was a healthcare worker with PCR-confirmed SARS-CoV-2 infection or an uninfected control (not recorded which).

This clonotype was seen only a few times. The chain joins TRBV2 to TRBJ2-2; 12 nucleotides match TRBD1. The CDR3 contains 14 residues. Germline V gene data show CDR1 as SNHLY and CDR2 as FYNNEI. Germline trimming cut 8 bases from V and 2 bases from J; bases unmatched to any gene: 0. CDR3 sequence (DNA): TGTGCCAGCGGGACAGGGGGCAACACCGGGGAGCTGTTTTTT. Its translation: CASGTGGNTGELFF.

A few counts support this clonotype. This sequence joins TRBV7-2 and TRBJ2-1; tentative D call: TRBD2 (6 bases). This CDR3 spans 13 amino acids. Deletions cut 4 bases from V and 3 bases from J, with 7 bases between. CDR1 and CDR2 from the germline V gene are SGHTA and FQGNSA. This CDR3 is CASSWGLYNEQFF. The CDR3 nucleotides are TGTGCCAGCAGCTGGGGACTCTACAATGAGCAGTTCTTC.

A few counts support this clonotype. This chain joins TRBV7-6 and TRBJ2-1; 8 nucleotides agree with TRBD2. The CDR3 has 15 residues. V gave up 2 bases and J gave up 6 bases; unmatched junction bases: 6. Germline CDR1 SGHVS, CDR2 FNYEAQ. Here the CDR3 reads CASSLSGTRVNEQFF. CDR3 in DNA: TGTGCCAGCAGCTTAAGCGGGACTAGGGTCAATGAGCAGTTCTTC.

In this sample, this clonotype turned up many times. The chain carries TRBV28 and TRBJ2-3; possibly TRBD1 for D (5 bases). The germline V gene encodes CDR1 MDHEN and CDR2 SYDVKM. This CDR3 contains 17 residues. V lost 5 bases and J 2 bases, leaving 20 bases between the germline ends. The chain's CDR3 is CASSAAPRVVDTDTQYF. In nucleotides, the CDR3 is TGTGCCAGCAGTGCAGCCCCCAGGGTTGTGGACACAGATACGCAGTATTTT.

The chain uses TRBV20-1 and TRBJ2-7, with unresolved D. From germline, CDR1 is DFQATT and CDR2 SNEGSKA (reference sequence). The germline V and J ends were trimmed by 5 bases and 0 bases, with 17 bases remaining between them. This CDR3 spans 15 amino acids. DNA for the CDR3: TGCAGTGCTTCGCCGCCCCGGACCGCCTCCTACGAGCAGTACTTC. This encodes CSASPPRTASYEQYF.